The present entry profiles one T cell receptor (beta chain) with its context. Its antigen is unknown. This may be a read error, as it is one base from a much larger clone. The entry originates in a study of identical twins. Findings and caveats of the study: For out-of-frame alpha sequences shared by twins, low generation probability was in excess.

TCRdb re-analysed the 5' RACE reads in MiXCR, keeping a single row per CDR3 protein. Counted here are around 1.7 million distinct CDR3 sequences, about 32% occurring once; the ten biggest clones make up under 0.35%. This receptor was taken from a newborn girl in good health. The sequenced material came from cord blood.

In DNA form, the CDR3 reads TGCGCCAGCAGCACACAGGGCGGCACAGATACGCGGTATTTT. Translated, it gives CASSTQGGTDTRYF. The chain recombines TRBV5-1 with TRBJ2-3, with D perhaps matching TRBD1 (6 bases). CDR3 length: 14 amino acids. Germline CDR1 and CDR2: SGHRS and YFSETQ.